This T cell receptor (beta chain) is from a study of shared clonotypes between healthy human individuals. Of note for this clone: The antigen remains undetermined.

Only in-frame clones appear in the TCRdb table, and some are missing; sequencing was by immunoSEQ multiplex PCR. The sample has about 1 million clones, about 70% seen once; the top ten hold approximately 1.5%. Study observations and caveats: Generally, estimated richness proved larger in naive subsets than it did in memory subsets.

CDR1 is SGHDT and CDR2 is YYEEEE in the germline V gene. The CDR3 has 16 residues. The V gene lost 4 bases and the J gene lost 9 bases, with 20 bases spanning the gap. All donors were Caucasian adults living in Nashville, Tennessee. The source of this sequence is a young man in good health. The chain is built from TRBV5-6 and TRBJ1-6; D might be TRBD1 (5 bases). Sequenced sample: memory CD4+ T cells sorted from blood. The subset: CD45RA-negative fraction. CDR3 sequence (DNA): TGTGCCAGCAGCCCCTCGGGAGGGGCCGGGAGTTCACCCCTCCACTTT. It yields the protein CASSPSGGAGSSPLHF.